Below are 17 T cell receptor beta chains sequenced from a single sample in a study of T cell responses to AZD1222 COVID-19 vaccine. Clones were read by immunoSEQ multiplex PCR, and TCRdb kept only the in-frame ones, dropping some. This sample has about 83,000 clones, with 85% to 90% found just once. The sequenced sample was peripheral blood, obtained on day 0 of MenACWY control vaccination. These TCRs come from an adult in good health.

The gene calls are TRBV25-1 and TRBJ2-7; D may be TRBD1 or TRBD2 (5 bases each). V gave up 1 base and J gave up 5 bases, with 6 bases separating them. Germline CDR1 and CDR2: MGHDK and SYGVNS. The CDR3 runs 12 residues. Here the CDR3 reads CASSEWGNEQYF. Here the CDR3 DNA reads TGTGCCAGCAGTGAATGGGGGAACGAGCAGTACTTC.

Note on this clone: A read error may produce the germline difference seen at one junction end. The genes are TRBV28 and TRBJ2-1; D gene ambiguous. Germline loops: CDR1 MDHEN, CDR2 SYDVKM. The CDR3 is 14 amino acids. This CDR3 is CASSLASRNNGQFF. In DNA form, the CDR3 reads TGTGCCAGCAGTTTAGCTTCTAGGAACAATGGGCAGTTCTTC.

The V and J genes are TRBV5-1 and TRBJ1-4, with 7 bases that match TRBD1. Germline loops: CDR1 SGHRS, CDR2 YFSETQ. This CDR3 region has 17 residues. V lost 0 bases to trimming and J lost 8 bases; unmatched junction nucleotides: 13. The CDR3 is CASSLARGTGEGEKLFF. The CDR3 region has the DNA TGCGCCAGCAGCTTGGCCAGGGGGACCGGGGAAGGGGAAAAACTGTTTTTT.

The rearrangement joins TRBV6-4 to TRBJ1-6; TRBD1 matches at 8 bases. Looked up from germline, CDR1 is MRHNA and CDR2 is SNTAGT. The CDR3 has 15 residues. Trimming removed 5 bases from V and 7 bases from J; junction bases left unmatched: 7. The CDR3 loop is CASSLEAGGNSPLHF. The CDR3, as DNA: TGTGCCAGCAGTTTAGAGGCAGGGGGCAATTCACCCCTCCACTTT.

The V gene is TRBV2, the J gene TRBJ1-5; D is undetermined. The CDR3 is 13 amino acids. The V end lost 7 bases, the J end lost 3 bases, and 10 bases lay between the germline ends. The germline V gene has CDR1 SNHLY and CDR2 FYNNEI. This CDR3 is CASNQAPNQPQHF. CDR3 nucleotides: TGTGCCAGCAACCAGGCTCCCAATCAGCCCCAGCATTTT.

The V call is TRBV3-1 (or the pseudogene TRBV3-2), the J call TRBJ2-5; no clear D gene. Germline V gene sequence: CDR1 LGHDT, CDR2 YNNKEL (reference sequence). The V end lost 0 bases, the J end lost 7 bases, and 9 bases lay between the germline ends. The CDR3 is 13 amino acids. CDR3 DNA sequence: TGTGCCAGCAGCCAAGAGGGCCCCGGGACCCAGTACTTC. This translates into CASSQEGPGTQYF.

The chain joins TRBV7-3 to TRBJ1-1; 11 bases are a match to TRBD1. The CDR3 length is 15 residues. Germline V gives CDR1 SGHTA, CDR2 FQGTGA. Germline trimming cut 0 bases from V and 4 bases from J; bases unmatched to any gene: 1. For the CDR3, the DNA is TGTGCCAGCAGCTTAACGGGGACAGGGGGCACTGAAGCTTTCTTT. Translating gives CASSLTGTGGTEAFF.

J is TRBJ2-1 and V is TRBV7-3, with no clear D. From germline, CDR1 is SGHTA and CDR2 FQGTGA. V gave up 3 bases and J gave up 8 bases, with 8 bases separating them. The length of the CDR3 is 12 residues. The CDR3 DNA sequence: TGTGCCAGCAGCTTGGGGTGGGATGAGCAGTTCTTC. Translated, it gives CASSLGWDEQFF. Full variable domain (missing parts from reference TRBV7-3 and TRBJ2-1): GAGVSQTPSNKVTEKGKYVELRCDPISGHTALYWYRQSLGQGPEFLIYFQGTGAADDSGLPNDRFFAVRPEGSVSTLKIQRTERGDSAVYLCASSLGWDEQFFGPGTRLTVL.

This chain connects TRBV28 to TRBJ2-7; the D is unclear. The germline V gene encodes CDR1 MDHEN and CDR2 SYDVKM. V was clipped by 3 bases and J by 0 bases, with 9 bases between them. The CDR3 has 14 residues. CDR3 sequence: CASSLIRSSYEQYF. The DNA for the CDR3 is TGTGCCAGCAGTTTGATACGGAGCTCCTACGAGCAGTACTTC.

J is TRBJ1-1 and V is TRBV20-1; TRBD1 matches at 10 bases. V lost 5 bases to trimming and J lost 10 bases; unmatched junction nucleotides: 4. This CDR3 comprises 11 residues. Germline V gives CDR1 DFQATT, CDR2 SNEGSKA (reference sequence). CDR3 amino acids: CSAPWTGGAFF. The CDR3 DNA is TGCAGTGCTCCCTGGACAGGGGGAGCTTTCTTT.

The J gene is TRBJ2-1, the V gene TRBV6-2 or TRBV6-3; 8 bases are shared with TRBD1. Germline-derived CDR1 and CDR2 are MNHEY and SVGEGT. The CDR3 covers 15 residues. The V and J ends lost 5 bases and 4 bases, in that order; junction bases with no gene match: 7. The chain's CDR3 is CASSPHRGSYNEQFF. In DNA form, the CDR3 reads TGTGCCAGCAGTCCCCACAGGGGGAGTTACAATGAGCAGTTCTTC.

For the CDR3, the DNA is TGTGCCACCAGTCTCCTCAGCTCCTACAATGAGCAGTTCTTC. Translated, it gives CATSLLSSYNEQFF. This sequence joins TRBV5-5 and TRBJ2-1; D gene ambiguous. Germline CDR1 SGHKS, CDR2 YYEKEE (reference sequence). CDR3 length: 14 residues. With 9 bases removed from V and 0 bases from J, the gap between germline ends came to 13 bases.

V is TRBV2 and J is TRBJ2-3; 9 nucleotides line up with TRBD1. The germline CDR1 and CDR2 sequences are SNHLY and FYNNEI. CDR3 size: 15 residues. V trimming: 6 bases; J trimming: 3 bases; junction bases outside the gene matches: 7. Here the CDR3 DNA reads TGTGCCAGCAGACGGGACAGGGTGGGAACAGATACGCAGTATTTT. Translating gives CASRRDRVGTDTQYF.

The genes are TRBV30 and TRBJ1-2; D might be TRBD1 (6 bases). The germline CDR1 and CDR2 sequences are GTSNPN and SVGIG (reference sequence). The germline V and J ends were trimmed by 2 bases and 8 bases, with 15 bases remaining between them. This CDR3 contains 13 residues. The CDR3 region is CAWSIHRENGYTF. The CDR3 DNA is TGTGCCTGGAGTATCCACAGGGAGAACGGCTACACCTTC.

The chain carries TRBV7-2 and TRBJ1-1, with D possibly being TRBD1 (5 bases). The CDR3 loop spans 13 amino acids. Germline V lookup: CDR1 SGHTA, CDR2 FQGNSA. V gave up 5 bases and J gave up 7 bases, with 14 bases separating them. This CDR3 is CASSQTGGGEAFF. DNA of the CDR3: TGTGCCAGCAGCCAGACCGGGGGGGGTGAAGCTTTCTTT.

This clone has only one observation. This chain links TRBV4-1 with TRBJ2-1; 10 nucleotides agree with TRBD2. The V gene's germline CDR1 is MGHRA and CDR2 YSYEKL. The CDR3 extends over 19 amino acids. Losses at the gene ends were 2 bases for V and 2 bases for J; bases not matched to a gene: 12. CDR3 nucleotides: TGCGCCAGCAGCCAACGGCAGCGGGAGGGCCTATATGCCTACAATGAGCAGTTCTTC. Protein product: CASSQRQREGLYAYNEQFF.

V gene TRBV4-1 combines with J gene TRBJ1-1; 7 nucleotides agree with TRBD1. Germline CDR1 MGHRA, CDR2 YSYEKL. CDR3 length: 14 amino acids. V trimming: 3 bases; J trimming: 7 bases; junction bases outside the gene matches: 8. The CDR3 region is CASSQMGQSREAFF. The DNA of the CDR3 is TGCGCCAGCAGCCAGATGGGACAGAGCCGTGAAGCTTTCTTT.